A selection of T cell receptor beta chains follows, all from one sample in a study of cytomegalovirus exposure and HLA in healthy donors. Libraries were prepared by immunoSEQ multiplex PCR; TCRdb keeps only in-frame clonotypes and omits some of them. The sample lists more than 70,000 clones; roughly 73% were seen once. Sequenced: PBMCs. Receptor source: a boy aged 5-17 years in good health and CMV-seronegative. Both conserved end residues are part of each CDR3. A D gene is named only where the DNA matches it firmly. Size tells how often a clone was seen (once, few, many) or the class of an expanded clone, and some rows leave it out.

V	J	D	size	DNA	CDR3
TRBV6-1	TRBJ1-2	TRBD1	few	TGTGCCAGCAGTGAAGACAGGGGGCGAGGCTACACCTTC	CASSEDRGRGYTF
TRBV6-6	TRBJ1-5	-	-	TGTGCCAGCAGTACATCAGACAGCGAGAATCAGCCCCAGCATTTT	CASSTSDSENQPQHF
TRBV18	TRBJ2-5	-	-	TGTGCCAGCTCACCACCGTCCAATTCAGGGGAGACCCAGTACTTC	CASSPPSNSGETQYF
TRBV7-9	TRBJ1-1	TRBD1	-	TGTGCCAGCAGGGACAGGGGACCGAACACTGAAGCTTTCTTT	CASRDRGPNTEAFF
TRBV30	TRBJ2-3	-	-	TGTGCCTGGAGTGCTTGGGAGCGCACTGATACGCAGTATTTT	CAWSAWERTDTQYF
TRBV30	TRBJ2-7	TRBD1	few	TGTGCCTGTAAAAAGCTCGGGACAGGACTTGAGCAGTACTTC	CACKKLGTGLEQYF
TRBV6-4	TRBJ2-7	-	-	TGTGCCAGCAGTGAGTTCGGCGGAGAAAGCTACGAGCAGTACTTC	CASSEFGGESYEQYF
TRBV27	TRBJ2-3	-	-	TGTGCCAGCATGAGTATGGGGGGAGTTACGCAGTATTTT	CASMSMGGVTQYF
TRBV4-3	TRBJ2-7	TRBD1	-	TGCGCCAGCAGCCAAGGGAGGGGACAGGGGCTCCACGAGCAGTACTTC	CASSQGRGQGLHEQYF
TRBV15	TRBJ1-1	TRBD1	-	TGTGCCACCAGCAGACCTCGGGGGACAGCGAACACTGAAGCTTTCTTT	CATSRPRGTANTEAFF
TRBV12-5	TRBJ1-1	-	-	TGTGCTAGTCGGTCTGGAGGGGACACTGAAGCTTTCTTT	CASRSGGDTEAFF
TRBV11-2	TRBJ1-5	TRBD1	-	TGTGCCAGCAGCTGGGGAAGGGGGCAGGGCAGGGGTCAGCCCCAGCATTTT	CASSWGRGQGRGQPQHF
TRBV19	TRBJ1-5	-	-	TGTGCCAGTAATCCAACTGGCAATCAGCCCCAGCATTTT	CASNPTGNQPQHF
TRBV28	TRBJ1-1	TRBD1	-	TGTGCCAGCGATCGGGGGACAGGGGGCACTAGTGAAGCTTTCTTT	CASDRGTGGTSEAFF
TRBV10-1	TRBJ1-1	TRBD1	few	TGCGCCAGCAGTGGAACCGGGACAGGAGAACATGAAGCTTTCTTT	CASSGTGTGEHEAFF
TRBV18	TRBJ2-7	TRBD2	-	TGTGCCAGCTCACTGACTAGCGGGGGCACCTACGAGCAGTACTTC	CASSLTSGGTYEQYF
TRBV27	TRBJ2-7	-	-	TGTGCCAGCAGTTTCTCTGCCACTTACGAGCAGTACTTC	CASSFSATYEQYF
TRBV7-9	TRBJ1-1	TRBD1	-	TGTGCCAGCAGCTTAGGGGACAGGGGAACTGAAGCTTTCTTT	CASSLGDRGTEAFF
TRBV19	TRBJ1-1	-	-	TGTGCCAGTATCCCCCGAGGTCTGTTACCCGCTGAAGCTTTCTTT	CASIPRGLLPAEAFF
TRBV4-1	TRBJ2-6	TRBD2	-	TGCGCCAGCAGCCCCGTCCCGGGGGGAACTGGGGCCAACGTCCTGACTTTC	CASSPVPGGTGANVLTF
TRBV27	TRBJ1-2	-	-	TGTGCCAGTAGAGGAGGCTGGGGCTACACCTTC	CASRGGWGYTF
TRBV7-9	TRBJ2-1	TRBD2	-	TGTGCCAGCAGCTCACAGGACACTAGCGGGAGTAATGAGCAGTTCTTC	CASSSQDTSGSNEQFF
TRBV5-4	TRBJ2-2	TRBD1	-	TGTGCCAGCAGCTCCCGGGACAGGGGTATTCCCGGGGAGCTGTTTTTT	CASSSRDRGIPGELFF
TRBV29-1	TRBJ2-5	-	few	TGCAGCGTTGAGTCCGGGGTTGGGGAGACCCAGTACTTC	CSVESGVGETQYF
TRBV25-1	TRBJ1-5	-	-	TGTGCCAGCAGTGAGGGACTGAATCAGCCCCAGCATTTT	CASSEGLNQPQHF
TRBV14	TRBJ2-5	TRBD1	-	TGTGCCAGCAGCCAAGGGTACAGGGGGCGAGGATCCCAAGAGACCCAGTACTTC	CASSQGYRGRGSQETQYF
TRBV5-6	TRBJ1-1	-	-	TGTGCCAGCAGCTTGGTAGCGGAGAACACTGAAGCTTTCTTT	CASSLVAENTEAFF
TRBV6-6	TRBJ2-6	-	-	TGTGCCAGCAGTTGGCTTCTGGGGGCCAACGTCCTGACTTTC	CASSWLLGANVLTF
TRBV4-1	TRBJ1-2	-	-	TGCGCCAGCAGCCAGGGGGGAAATGGCTACACCTTC	CASSQGGNGYTF
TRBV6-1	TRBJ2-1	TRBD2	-	TGTGCCAGCAGTGTGACTAGCGAGACGTACAATGAGCAGTTCTTC	CASSVTSETYNEQFF
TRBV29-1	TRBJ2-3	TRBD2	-	TGCAGCGTTGCCACTAGCGGGGATACGCAGTATTTT	CSVATSGDTQYF
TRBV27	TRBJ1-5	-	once	TGTGCCAGCAGTCCCCGACAGACTTATCAGCCCCAGCATTTT	CASSPRQTYQPQHF
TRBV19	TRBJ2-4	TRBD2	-	TGTGCCAGTAGTATGAGGGGAGGGGAATACATTCAGTACTTC	CASSMRGGEYIQYF
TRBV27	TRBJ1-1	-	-	TGTGCCAGCAGTTTATTAGCCCTTAGCACTGAAGCTTTCTTT	CASSLLALSTEAFF
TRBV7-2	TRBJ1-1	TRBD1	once	TGTGCCAGCAGCTCTGACAGGGGGCGGACTGAAGCTTTCTTT	CASSSDRGRTEAFF
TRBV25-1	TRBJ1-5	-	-	TGTGCCAGCAGTGAATCGGGAAGTCAGCCCCAGCATTTT	CASSESGSQPQHF
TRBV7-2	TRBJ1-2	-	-	TGTGCCAGCAGCTTAGCGGGCCACCCCGCGGGCTACACCTTC	CASSLAGHPAGYTF
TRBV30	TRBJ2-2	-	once	TGTGCCTGGAGTGTAGGTATCGGGGTACGGGCCCGGGAGATAAACACCGGGGAGCTGTTTTTT	CAWSVGIGVRAREINTGELFF
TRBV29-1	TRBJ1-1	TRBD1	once	TGCAGCGTCGACAGGGGAGGCACTGAAGCTTTCTTT	CSVDRGGTEAFF
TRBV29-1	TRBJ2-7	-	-	TGCAGCGCAGGAGGGGCCTACGAGCAGTACTTC	CSAGGAYEQYF
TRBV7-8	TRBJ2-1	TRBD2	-	TGTGCCAGCAGCAACACCGGGACTAGCGGATACAATGAGCAGTTCTTC	CASSNTGTSGYNEQFF
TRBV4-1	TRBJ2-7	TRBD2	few	TGCGCCAGCAGTCGAGGGACTAGCGGGGAATACGAGCAGTACTTC	CASSRGTSGEYEQYF
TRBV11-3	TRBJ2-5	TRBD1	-	TGTGCCAGCGACAGGGTGGGGCAAGAGACCCAGTACTTC	CASDRVGQETQYF
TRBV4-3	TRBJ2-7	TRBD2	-	TGCGCCAGCAGTTCGGGACTAGCGGGAATCGAGCAGTACTTC	CASSSGLAGIEQYF
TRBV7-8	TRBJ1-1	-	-	TGTGCCAGCAGCCCCCTGGGGGCAGGGGTCTTT	CASSPLGAGVF
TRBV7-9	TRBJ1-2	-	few	TGTGCCAGCAGCCTCGCAGGATTGGCAGACCTCTATGGCTACACCTTC	CASSLAGLADLYGYTF
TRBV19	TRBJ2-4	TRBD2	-	TGTGCCACCGGGGGGGGGCTAGCCAAAAACATTCAGTACTTC	CATGGGLAKNIQYF
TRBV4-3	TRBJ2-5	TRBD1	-	TGCGCCAGCAGCCAAGAAGGCGGGCCAGGGGGCGCTTATCAAGAGACCCAGTACTTC	CASSQEGGPGGAYQETQYF
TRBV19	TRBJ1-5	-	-	TGTGCCAGTAGTATAGAAACAAATCAGCCCCAGCATTTT	CASSIETNQPQHF
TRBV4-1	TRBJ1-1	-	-	TGCGCCAGCAGCCAATCGTGGGGGGAATACACTGAAGCTTTCTTT	CASSQSWGEYTEAFF
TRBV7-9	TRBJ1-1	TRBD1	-	TGTGCCAGCAGCTCACAGGGGAAGGCTGAAGCTTTCTTT	CASSSQGKAEAFF
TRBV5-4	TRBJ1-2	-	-	TGTGCCAGCAGCCCTTATGGACAGAGCTCTAACTATGGCTACACCTTC	CASSPYGQSSNYGYTF
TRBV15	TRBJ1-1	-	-	TGTGCCACCAGCAGAGAGGGCAGGGGGAACACTGAAGCTTTCTTT	CATSREGRGNTEAFF
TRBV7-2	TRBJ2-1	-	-	TGTGCCAGCAGCCTGACAGAGTACAATGAGCAGTTCTTC	CASSLTEYNEQFF
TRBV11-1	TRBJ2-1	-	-	TGTGCCAGCAGCTTATCCCAGGGGTCCAATGAGCAGTTCTTC	CASSLSQGSNEQFF
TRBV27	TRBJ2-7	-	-	TGTGCCAGCTCCCTGGGGGGAGACGGTACCTACGAGCAGTACTTC	CASSLGGDGTYEQYF
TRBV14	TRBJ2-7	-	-	TGTGCCAGCAGCCTTGAAACAGCCTCCTTCTACGAGCAGTACTTC	CASSLETASFYEQYF
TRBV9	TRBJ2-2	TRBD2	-	TGTGCCAGCAGCGTAGCGTTTGGGGTAGCGGGAGAAGCGAACACCGGGGAGCTGTTTTTT	CASSVAFGVAGEANTGELFF
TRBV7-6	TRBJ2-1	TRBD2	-	TGTGCCAGCAGCCGCTCCGGGTCGGGACTAGCGGCCATTAACAATGAGCAGTTCTTC	CASSRSGSGLAAINNEQFF
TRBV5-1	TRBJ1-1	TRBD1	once	TGCGCCAGCAGCTTTTCAACAGGGGCGGGCACTGAAGCTTTCTTT	CASSFSTGAGTEAFF